Below, 16 T cell receptor beta chains from the same sample are listed, as sequenced in a study of metastatic and nonmetastatic thyroid tumors. TCRdb reprocessed the PCR reads using MiXCR. The sample records roughly 3,000 clones, roughly a quarter being singletons. No patient received treatment before thyroid surgery. Sequences were obtained from tumor tissue. The receptors shown here come from a female donor with papillary thyroid cancer or a benign thyroid nodule (not recorded which). Some clones in this sample may be carry-over from other donors' samples.

This clone rates as large (0.1 to 1%). The V gene is TRBV20-1, the J gene TRBJ2-7; the D gene is possibly TRBD2 (7 bases). The CDR3 is made up of 14 amino acids. V was shortened by 6 bases and J by 0 bases, with 15 bases between the two germline ends. Germline loops: CDR1 DFQATT, CDR2 SNEGSKA (reference sequence). CDR3 sequence: CSAGGTRVSYEQYF. The DNA for the CDR3 is TGCAGTGCGGGGGGGACAAGGGTCTCCTACGAGCAGTACTTC.

This clone occurred a few times. This chain joins TRBV6-1 and TRBJ2-5, with no clear D. Germline CDR1 is MNHNS and CDR2 is SASEGT. The CDR3 totals 12 residues. V lost 7 bases and J 10 bases, leaving 16 bases between the germline ends. The CDR3 region has the DNA TGTGCCAGCACTGTCACGAGAGTCGACCAGTACTTC. Residues: CASTVTRVDQYF.

The chain joins TRBV18 to TRBJ2-2; D unclear. CDR1 is KGHSH and CDR2 is LQKENI in the germline V gene. V lost 3 bases, J lost 5 bases, and 7 bases lay in between. The length of the CDR3 is 13 residues. In DNA, the CDR3 is TGTGCCAGCTCACCTTACGGAACCGGGGAGCTGTTTTTT. Its protein is CASSPYGTGELFF.

The chain has TRBV20-1 and TRBJ2-1, with 9 positions matching TRBD2. Trimming took 0 bases from V and 8 from J; bases not matched to a gene: 14. The CDR3 length is 17 residues. Germline assignment: CDR1 DFQATT and CDR2 SNEGSKA (reference sequence). CDR3 nucleotide sequence: TGCAGTGCTAGAGAAGGTTCCCCCGGGACTAGCCCCCATGAGCAGTTCTTC. Translated: CSAREGSPGTSPHEQFF.

There are many counts of this clone. V and J are TRBV29-1 and TRBJ2-3; D unresolved. The CDR3 is 11 amino acids. Trimming took 3 bases from V and 4 from J, leaving 5 bases between them. CDR1 is SQVTM and CDR2 is ANQGSEA in the germline V gene. In DNA, the CDR3 is TGCAGCGTTGACCGATCAGATACGCAGTATTTT. Residues: CSVDRSDTQYF.

As regards this clone: One junction end disagrees with the germline gene, perhaps due to a read error. This sequence joins TRBV7-9 and TRBJ2-5; D is perhaps TRBD2 (7 bases). Looked up from germline, CDR1 is SEHNR and CDR2 is FQNEAQ (reference sequence). This CDR3 contains 15 residues. The DNA of the CDR3 is TGTGCCAGCGGCTTCGCCCCCGGGGGGCAAGAGACCAAGTACTTC. Translating it yields CASGFAPGGQETKYF. Looking up the rest from reference TRBV7-9 and TRBJ2-5 gives the full variable domain: DTGVSQNPRHKITKRGQNVTFRCDPISEHNRLYWYRQTLGQGPEFLTYFQNEAQLEKSRLLSDRFSAERPKGSFSTLEIQRTEQGDSAMYLCASGFAPGGQETKYFGPGTRLLVL.

In its sample, this clone ranks as medium-sized. The chain employs TRBV5-4 and TRBJ2-7, with TRBD1 matching over 9 bases. Unmatched junction bases numbered 11, after V lost 4 bases and J lost 6 bases. The germline V gene encodes CDR1 SGHNT and CDR2 YYREEE (reference sequence). The CDR3 runs to 15 residues. For the CDR3, the DNA is TGTGCCAGCAGCCGGGTGGGACAGGGCCCCTCCGAGCAGTACTTC. Its protein product is CASSRVGQGPSEQYF.

This clone rates as medium-sized. J is TRBJ2-5 and V is TRBV7-9, with D perhaps assigned TRBD1 or TRBD2 (6 bases each). Germline V gives CDR1 SEHNR, CDR2 FQNEAQ (reference sequence). V was clipped by 1 base and J by 5 bases, with 14 bases between them. The CDR3 is made up of 15 amino acids. CDR3 residues: CASSLGTAGGETQYF. DNA for the CDR3: TGTGCCAGCAGCTTAGGGACAGCTGGGGGGGAGACCCAGTACTTC.

The rearrangement joins TRBV6-2 or TRBV6-3 to TRBJ1-1; D call uncertain. Germline V gene data show CDR1 as MNHEY and CDR2 as SVGEGT. Trimming removed 0 bases at V and 1 base at J, with 9 bases between. This CDR3 region has 15 residues. CDR3 bases: TGTGCCAGCAGTTACTCTCCCAGACCGAACACTGAAGCTTTCTTT. Its protein product is CASSYSPRPNTEAFF.

The chain combines TRBV20-1 with TRBJ2-7; 9 nucleotides line up with TRBD1. There are 13 residues in the CDR3. Unmatched junction bases numbered 7, after V lost 6 bases and J lost 4 bases. Looked up from germline, CDR1 is DFQATT and CDR2 is SNEGSKA (reference sequence). DNA for the CDR3: TGCAGTGCCCCGGGACAGGGTCTGTACGAGCAGTACTTC. It translates to CSAPGQGLYEQYF.

In its sample, this clone was seen many times. The rearrangement links TRBV28 to TRBJ2-5, with D perhaps matching TRBD2 (5 bases). The length of the CDR3 is 16 residues. V lost 3 bases and J 5 bases, leaving 19 bases between the germline ends. Germline V gene sequence: CDR1 MDHEN, CDR2 SYDVKM. CDR3 loop: CASSFLASTEEETQYF. Here the CDR3 DNA reads TGTGCCAGCAGTTTTTTAGCGTCTACGGAGGAGGAGACCCAGTACTTC.

The CDR3: CSAREPARTSGSETQYF. Written as DNA, the CDR3 is TGCAGTGCTAGAGAGCCCGCAAGGACTAGCGGGAGTGAGACCCAGTACTTC. The rearrangement links TRBV20-1 to TRBJ2-5; 13 bases fit TRBD2. The CDR3 loop spans 17 amino acids. Trimming took 0 bases from V and 5 from J; bases not matched to a gene: 9. The germline V gene encodes CDR1 DFQATT and CDR2 SNEGSKA (reference sequence).

The table lists this clone with many counts. The chain joins TRBV18 to TRBJ2-5; possibly TRBD1 for D (6 bases). V was clipped by 2 bases and J by 4 bases, with 17 bases between them. There are 16 residues in the CDR3. Germline assignment: CDR1 KGHSH and CDR2 LQKENI. The CDR3 loop is CASSPSGPGVRETQYF. CDR3 coding DNA: TGTGCCAGCTCACCATCCGGCCCAGGGGTTCGAGAGACCCAGTACTTC.

The V call is TRBV20-1, the J call TRBJ2-3; 13 positions match TRBD2. The germline gives CDR1 DFQATT, CDR2 SNEGSKA (reference sequence). Trimming at V came to 0 bases and at J to 0 bases, leaving 3 bases not matched to a gene. This CDR3 is 17 amino acids long. The CDR3 reads CSARDKTSGGSTDTQYF. For the CDR3, the DNA is TGCAGTGCTAGAGACAAGACTAGCGGGGGGAGCACAGATACGCAGTATTTT.

In this sample, this clone is medium-sized. The chain employs TRBV5-1 and TRBJ2-1; D is uncertain. The germline CDR1 and CDR2 sequences are SGHRS and YFSETQ. V was trimmed by 3 bases and J by 4 bases, leaving 8 bases between them. This CDR3 contains 13 residues. The CDR3 nucleotides are TGCGCCAGCAGCTGGGCATTTTACAATGAGCAGTTCTTC. This gives the protein CASSWAFYNEQFF.

The sample holds a few counts of this clone. V usage is TRBV6-6 and J usage is TRBJ1-1; tentative D call: TRBD1 (6 bases). Trimming pared 2 bases from V and 1 base from J, leaving 11 bases between. The germline CDR1 and CDR2 sequences are MNHNY and SVGAGI (reference sequence). The CDR3 extends over 15 amino acids. CDR3 residues: CASSYAGQSNTEAFF. CDR3 nucleotide sequence: TGTGCCAGCAGTTACGCCGGACAGTCGAACACTGAAGCTTTCTTT.